This is a list of T cell receptor beta chains from one sample in a study of T cell repertoires in cytomegalovirus infection. TCRdb re-analysed the reads in MiXCR, keeping a single row per CDR3 protein. The table has 550,000 to 850,000 distinct CDR3 sequences, 30% to 35% seen once; the top ten hold roughly 18%. These receptors' antigens are unknown. Sequencing used cultured PBMCs, obtained from culture after CMV antigen stimulation. The receptors stem from a human donor in good health (CMV status not recorded). Some clones in this sample may be carry-over from other donors' samples. CDR3s include the opening cysteine and the closing phenylalanine or tryptophan. The D gene is left open where the match is weak. Clone size is given for some rows only: seen once, a few or many times, or a class if the clone is expanded.

v_gene: TRBV6-1
abundance: -
d_gene: TRBD2
j_gene: TRBJ2-3
CDR3nt: TGTGCCAGCAGGGGATCTAGCGGGAGGCCCACAGATACGCCGTATTTT
CDR3aa: CASRGSSGRPTDTPYF

v_gene: TRBV7-9
abundance: -
d_gene: -
j_gene: TRBJ1-5
CDR3nt: TGTGCCAGCAGAATAAGTGGCGCCCCAGGGGATTTT
CDR3aa: CASRISGAPGDF

v_gene: TRBV6-1
abundance: few
d_gene: TRBD1
j_gene: TRBJ2-7
CDR3nt: TGTGCCAGCAGTGTCCCGGACAGGGACTTTTACGAGCAGTACTTC
CDR3aa: CASSVPDRDFYEQYF

v_gene: TRBV29-1
abundance: -
d_gene: -
j_gene: TRBJ2-3
CDR3nt: TGCAGCGTTGAAGAAAGCGGGAGCACAGATACGCAGTATTTT
CDR3aa: CSVEESGSTDTQYF

v_gene: TRBV10-3
abundance: -
d_gene: -
j_gene: TRBJ1-1
CDR3nt: TGTGCCATCGCGGCCTCGGGCACTGAAGCTTTCTTT
CDR3aa: CAIAASGTEAFF

v_gene: TRBV20-1
abundance: -
d_gene: -
j_gene: TRBJ2-3
CDR3nt: TGCAGTGCGACTATTTTGGATACGCAGTATTTT
CDR3aa: CSATILDTQYF

v_gene: TRBV28
abundance: -
d_gene: -
j_gene: TRBJ1-4
CDR3nt: TGTGCCAGCAAGATCGGGCCCCACGGCGCAACTAATGAAAACCTGTTTTTT
CDR3aa: CASKIGPHGATNENLFF

v_gene: TRBV5-1
abundance: -
d_gene: TRBD2
j_gene: TRBJ2-5
CDR3nt: TGCGCCAGCAGCATGGGGATCACTCCCGGGGGGCAAGAGACCCAGTACTTC
CDR3aa: CASSMGITPGGQETQYF

v_gene: TRBV6-6
abundance: -
d_gene: TRBD2
j_gene: TRBJ2-1
CDR3nt: TGTGCCAGCAGACACGTCTGGCGGGAGGGCCGGGAAAATGAGCAGTTCTTC
CDR3aa: CASRHVWREGRENEQFF

v_gene: TRBV7-9
abundance: -
d_gene: TRBD2
j_gene: TRBJ2-7
CDR3nt: TGTGCCAGCAGCTTAGGAATAGCGGGAGGGGCTGAAGAGCAGTACTTC
CDR3aa: CASSLGIAGGAEEQYF

v_gene: TRBV20-1
abundance: -
d_gene: -
j_gene: TRBJ2-2
CDR3nt: TGCAGTGCTAGAGTCTGGGCGGACGGTGGCACCGGGGAGCTGTTTTTT
CDR3aa: CSARVWADGGTGELFF

v_gene: TRBV20-1
abundance: few
d_gene: TRBD1
j_gene: TRBJ1-5
CDR3nt: TGCAGTGCTAGAAAGGGGGCGAGTGGTCAGCCCCAGCATTTT
CDR3aa: CSARKGASGQPQHF

v_gene: TRBV2
abundance: -
d_gene: -
j_gene: TRBJ2-1
CDR3nt: TGTGCCAGCATTCGTGGAGGATCCCTGTCCTACAATGAGCAGTTCTTC
CDR3aa: CASIRGGSLSYNEQFF

v_gene: TRBV7-9
abundance: few
d_gene: -
j_gene: TRBJ2-3
CDR3nt: TGTGCCAGCAGCTTTTCCCCCCAAATTCCGCAGTATTTT
CDR3aa: CASSFSPQIPQYF

v_gene: TRBV3-1
abundance: few
d_gene: -
j_gene: TRBJ1-5
CDR3nt: TGTGCCAGTTCGTCGGCGGATAGCAATCAGCCCCAGCATTTT
CDR3aa: CASSSADSNQPQHF

v_gene: TRBV7-2
abundance: -
d_gene: TRBD2
j_gene: TRBJ2-7
CDR3nt: TGTGCCAGCAGTCCGGGACTAGACAACGAGCAGTACTTC
CDR3aa: CASSPGLDNEQYF

v_gene: TRBV7-2
abundance: few
d_gene: -
j_gene: TRBJ2-3
CDR3nt: TGTGCCAGCAGCAGGGACCGTGCAGATACGCAGTATTTT
CDR3aa: CASSRDRADTQYF

v_gene: TRBV7-8
abundance: -
d_gene: TRBD2
j_gene: TRBJ2-1
CDR3nt: TGTGCCAGCAGCTTACTAGCGGGATTCCACAATGAGCAGTTCTTC
CDR3aa: CASSLLAGFHNEQFF

v_gene: TRBV4-1
abundance: -
d_gene: -
j_gene: TRBJ2-5
CDR3nt: TGCGCCAGCAGCCAAGCCCACAGGGAAGAGACCCAGTACTTC
CDR3aa: CASSQAHREETQYF

v_gene: TRBV7-8
abundance: many
d_gene: -
j_gene: TRBJ2-7
CDR3nt: TGTGCCAGCAGCCCCCGGGGGAGCCCCTTGGAGCAGTACTTC
CDR3aa: CASSPRGSPLEQYF

v_gene: TRBV15
abundance: -
d_gene: TRBD1
j_gene: TRBJ2-7
CDR3nt: TGTGCCACCAGACCGGGACAGAACTACGAGCAGTACTTC
CDR3aa: CATRPGQNYEQYF

v_gene: TRBV29-1
abundance: few
d_gene: -
j_gene: TRBJ2-1
CDR3nt: TGCAGCGTTGTTATCCCGGGCACTGAGCAGTTCTTC
CDR3aa: CSVVIPGTEQFF

v_gene: TRBV30
abundance: -
d_gene: TRBD1
j_gene: TRBJ1-1
CDR3nt: TGTGCCTGGAAGGTCCCCGGGACAGGGGGGGCTGAAGCTTTCTTT
CDR3aa: CAWKVPGTGGAEAFF

v_gene: TRBV7-8
abundance: many
d_gene: -
j_gene: TRBJ2-6
CDR3nt: TGTGCCAGCAGCCGAACCCGACCGAACTCTGGGGCCAACGTCCTGACTTTC
CDR3aa: CASSRTRPNSGANVLTF

v_gene: TRBV20-1
abundance: -
d_gene: TRBD2
j_gene: TRBJ2-3
CDR3nt: TGCAGTGCGCACGAACGAATGTCTAGCGGTGGCACAGATACGCAGTATTTT
CDR3aa: CSAHERMSSGGTDTQYF

v_gene: TRBV20-1
abundance: -
d_gene: -
j_gene: TRBJ1-6
CDR3nt: TGCAGTGCTGGGGGGGGGATGGGGAATTCACCCCTCCACTTT
CDR3aa: CSAGGGMGNSPLHF

v_gene: TRBV29-1
abundance: few
d_gene: TRBD2
j_gene: TRBJ2-7
CDR3nt: TGCAGCGTTGAAGCGTGGAGCGGGAGCTACGAGCAGTACTTC
CDR3aa: CSVEAWSGSYEQYF

v_gene: TRBV7-2
abundance: many
d_gene: -
j_gene: TRBJ2-5
CDR3nt: TGTGCCAGCAGCTCTCCCACGGGGGAGACCCAGTACTTC
CDR3aa: CASSSPTGETQYF

v_gene: TRBV6-5
abundance: few
d_gene: -
j_gene: TRBJ2-2
CDR3nt: TGTGCCAGCAGTTGGACAGTGACCGGGGAGCTGTTTTTT
CDR3aa: CASSWTVTGELFF

v_gene: TRBV7-2
abundance: many
d_gene: TRBD1
j_gene: TRBJ1-4
CDR3nt: TGTGCCAGCAGTCAGCCGGGACAGGGGAGTGAAAAACTGTTTTTT
CDR3aa: CASSQPGQGSEKLFF

v_gene: TRBV11-2
abundance: few
d_gene: -
j_gene: TRBJ2-2
CDR3nt: TGTGCCAGCAGCTTAGATCCGGGGGGCCTCGGCGGGGAGCTGTTTTTT
CDR3aa: CASSLDPGGLGGELFF

v_gene: TRBV19
abundance: -
d_gene: TRBD1
j_gene: TRBJ2-3
CDR3nt: TGTGCCAGTAGTGTGGACAGGGTCACAGATACGCAGTATTTT
CDR3aa: CASSVDRVTDTQYF

v_gene: TRBV20-1
abundance: -
d_gene: TRBD1
j_gene: TRBJ2-5
CDR3nt: TGCAGTGCTCCCTCCCGGACAGGGAAGGGGCGACAAGAGACCCAGTACTTC
CDR3aa: CSAPSRTGKGRQETQYF

v_gene: TRBV7-2
abundance: few
d_gene: -
j_gene: TRBJ2-3
CDR3nt: TGTGCCAGCAGCTTGGACGGACCGGGGCGAGGCACAGATACGCAGTATTTT
CDR3aa: CASSLDGPGRGTDTQYF

v_gene: TRBV6-6
abundance: -
d_gene: TRBD2
j_gene: TRBJ2-7
CDR3nt: TGTGCCAGCAGTTACACTCCTGCGGGGGGAATCGAGCAGTACTTC
CDR3aa: CASSYTPAGGIEQYF

v_gene: TRBV6-2/TRBV6-3
abundance: few
d_gene: -
j_gene: TRBJ2-4
CDR3nt: TGTGCCAGCAGTGGGGCGGACATTCAGTACTTC
CDR3aa: CASSGADIQYF

v_gene: TRBV7-9
abundance: few
d_gene: TRBD1
j_gene: TRBJ2-5
CDR3nt: TGTGCCAGCAGCGCCAGGGGGTGGGGTCAAGAGACCCAGTACTTC
CDR3aa: CASSARGWGQETQYF

v_gene: TRBV28
abundance: -
d_gene: -
j_gene: TRBJ2-1
CDR3nt: TGTGCCAGCAGTTTAGGAGTAATCGGTGAGCAGTTCTTC
CDR3aa: CASSLGVIGEQFF